This TCR beta chain comes out of a study of graft-versus-host responses after intestinal transplantation. Study-level information: Recipients had transplants, and these were multivisceral, liver-intestinal, or isolated intestinal.

The table came from immunoSEQ multiplex PCR; TCRdb's copy has only in-frame clones and leaves some out. The sample shows 75,000 to 100,000 clones, roughly 86% of them seen only once. CDR1 and CDR2 from the germline V gene are LNHNV and YYDKDF (reference sequence). CDR3 size: 16 residues. V dropped 5 bases and J dropped 1; count of bases not matched to a gene: 5. The chain uses TRBV15 and TRBJ2-2; 9 nucleotides align to TRBD1. This TCR came from a human patient who received an intestinal transplant, so some T cells may come from the graft donor. The specimen was PBMCs, collected 255 days after intestinal transplant. CDR3: CATSRRTGVNTGELFF. CDR3 sequence (DNA): TGTGCCACCAGCCGACGGACAGGGGTGAACACCGGGGAGCTGTTTTTT.